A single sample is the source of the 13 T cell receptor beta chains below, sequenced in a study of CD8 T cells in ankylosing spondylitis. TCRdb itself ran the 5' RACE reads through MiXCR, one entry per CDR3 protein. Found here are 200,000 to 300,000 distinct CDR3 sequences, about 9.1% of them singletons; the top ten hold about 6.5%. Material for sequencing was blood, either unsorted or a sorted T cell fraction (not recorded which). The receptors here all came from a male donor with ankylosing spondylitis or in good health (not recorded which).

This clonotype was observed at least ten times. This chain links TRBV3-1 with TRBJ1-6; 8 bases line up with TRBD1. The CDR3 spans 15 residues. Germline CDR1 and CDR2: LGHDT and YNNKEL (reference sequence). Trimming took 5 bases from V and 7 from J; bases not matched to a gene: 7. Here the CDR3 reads CASSEGQGYNSPLHF. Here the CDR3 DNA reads TGTGCCAGCAGCGAAGGACAGGGCTACAATTCACCCCTCCACTTT.

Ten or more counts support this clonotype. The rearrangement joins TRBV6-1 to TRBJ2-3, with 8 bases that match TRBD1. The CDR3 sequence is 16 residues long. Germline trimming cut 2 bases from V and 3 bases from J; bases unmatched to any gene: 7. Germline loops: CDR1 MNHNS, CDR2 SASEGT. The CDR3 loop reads CASSENPDRGTDTQYF. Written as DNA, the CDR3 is TGTGCCAGCAGTGAAAACCCTGACAGGGGAACAGATACGCAGTATTTT.

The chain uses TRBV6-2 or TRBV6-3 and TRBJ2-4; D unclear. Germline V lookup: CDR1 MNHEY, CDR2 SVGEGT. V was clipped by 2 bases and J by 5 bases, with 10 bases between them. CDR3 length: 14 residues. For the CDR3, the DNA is TGTGCCAGCAGTTACGCAGGCTTACAAAACATTCAGTACTTC. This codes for CASSYAGLQNIQYF.

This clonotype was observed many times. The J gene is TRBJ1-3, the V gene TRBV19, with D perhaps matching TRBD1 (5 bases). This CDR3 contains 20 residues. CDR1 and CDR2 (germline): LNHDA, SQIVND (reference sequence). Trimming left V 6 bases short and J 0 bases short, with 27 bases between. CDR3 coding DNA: TGTGCCAGTAGCCTACCGGGGGGGTTCTGGCCATTACACTCTGGAAACACCATATATTTT. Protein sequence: CASSLPGGFWPLHSGNTIYF.

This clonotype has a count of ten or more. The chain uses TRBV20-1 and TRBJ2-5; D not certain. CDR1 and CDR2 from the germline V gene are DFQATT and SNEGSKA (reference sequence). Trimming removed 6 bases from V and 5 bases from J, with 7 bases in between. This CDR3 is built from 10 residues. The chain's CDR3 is CSALGETQYF. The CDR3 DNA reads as TGCAGTGCCCTGGGCGAGACCCAGTACTTC.

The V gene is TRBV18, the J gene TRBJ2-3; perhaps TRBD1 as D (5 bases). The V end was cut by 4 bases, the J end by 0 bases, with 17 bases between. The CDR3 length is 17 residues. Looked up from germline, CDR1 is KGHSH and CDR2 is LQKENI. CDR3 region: CASSREQEPTSTDTQYF. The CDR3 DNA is TGTGCCAGCTCACGAGAACAGGAGCCAACTAGCACAGATACGCAGTATTTT.

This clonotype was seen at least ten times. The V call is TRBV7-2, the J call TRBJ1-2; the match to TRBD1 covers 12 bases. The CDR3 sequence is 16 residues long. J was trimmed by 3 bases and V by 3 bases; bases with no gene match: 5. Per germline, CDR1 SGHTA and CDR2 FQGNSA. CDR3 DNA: TGTGCCAGCAGCTTTTTGGGGACAGGGGGCTACTATGGCTACACCTTC. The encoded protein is CASSFLGTGGYYGYTF.

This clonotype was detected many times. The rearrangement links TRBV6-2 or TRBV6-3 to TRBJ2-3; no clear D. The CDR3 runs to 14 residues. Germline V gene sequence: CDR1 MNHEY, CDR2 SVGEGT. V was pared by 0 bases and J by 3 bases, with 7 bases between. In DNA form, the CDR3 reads TGTGCCAGCAGTTACTCGTACCAGACAGATACGCAGTATTTT. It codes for CASSYSYQTDTQYF.

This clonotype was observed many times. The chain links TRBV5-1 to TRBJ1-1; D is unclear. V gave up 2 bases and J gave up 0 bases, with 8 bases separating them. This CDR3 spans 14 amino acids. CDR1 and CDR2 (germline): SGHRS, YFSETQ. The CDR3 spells CASSFVGMNTEAFF. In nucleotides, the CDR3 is TGCGCCAGCAGCTTCGTTGGGATGAACACTGAAGCTTTCTTT.

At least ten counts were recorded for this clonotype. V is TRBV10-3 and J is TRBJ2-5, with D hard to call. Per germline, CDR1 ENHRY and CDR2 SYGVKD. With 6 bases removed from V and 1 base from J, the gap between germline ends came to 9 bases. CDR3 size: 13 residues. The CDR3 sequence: CAIRGITQETQYF. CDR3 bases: TGTGCCATCAGAGGTATAACCCAAGAGACCCAGTACTTC.

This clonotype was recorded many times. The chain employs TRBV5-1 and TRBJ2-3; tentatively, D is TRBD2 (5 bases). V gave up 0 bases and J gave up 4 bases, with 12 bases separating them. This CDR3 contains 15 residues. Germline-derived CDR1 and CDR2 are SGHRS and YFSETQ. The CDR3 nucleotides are TGCGCCAGCAGCTTGGCGGGATCTGTCGCAGATACGCAGTATTTT. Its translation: CASSLAGSVADTQYF.

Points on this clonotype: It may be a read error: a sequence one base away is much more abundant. CDR3 in DNA: TGCAGTGTGCATCGATGTGGAGAGCAGTTCTTC. Protein: CSVHRCGEQFF. The V and J genes are TRBV20-1 and TRBJ2-1; D is uncertain. Germline values: CDR1 DFQATT, CDR2 SNEGSKA (reference sequence). The CDR3 spans 11 residues. Trimming removed 7 bases at V and 10 bases at J, with 14 bases between.

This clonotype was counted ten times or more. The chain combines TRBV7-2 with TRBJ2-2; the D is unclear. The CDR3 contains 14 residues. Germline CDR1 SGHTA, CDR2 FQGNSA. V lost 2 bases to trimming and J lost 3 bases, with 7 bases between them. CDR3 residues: CASSLFRDTGELFF. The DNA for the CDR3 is TGTGCCAGCAGCTTATTCAGAGACACCGGGGAGCTGTTTTTT.